The 4 T cell receptor beta chains below were found in one sample sequenced in a study of response to subunit inactivated influenza vaccine. TCRdb called the RT-PCR reads again in MiXCR, with one record for every CDR3 protein. The repertoire consists of roughly 500,000 distinct CDR3 sequences, with approximately 15% occurring once and the leading ten covering around 3%. Sequencing was performed on CD4+ T cells sorted from PBMCs, taken less than 25 months after vaccination. Every receptor here comes from a man aged 50 to 69 who received an inactivated influenza vaccine.

The chain recombines TRBV28 with TRBJ2-7; 7 bases agree with TRBD1. CDR1 is MDHEN and CDR2 is SYDVKM in the germline V gene. The V and J ends lost 5 bases and 3 bases, in that order; junction bases with no gene match: 7. This CDR3 is built from 14 residues. The CDR3 here is CASSPPGTVYEQYF. The CDR3 bases are TGTGCCAGCAGTCCACCAGGGACAGTCTACGAGCAGTACTTC.

The V call is TRBV20-1, the J call TRBJ2-2; possibly TRBD1 or TRBD2 for D (5 bases each). The CDR3 has 14 amino acids. V gave up 1 base and J gave up 6 bases, with 12 bases separating them. Germline V gene sequence: CDR1 DFQATT, CDR2 SNEGSKA (reference sequence). The CDR3 nucleotides are TGCAGTGCTAGAGGGGGGAGTTCCGCCGGGGAGCTGTTTTTT. Its translation is CSARGGSSAGELFF.

This chain links TRBV11-2 with TRBJ1-2; a possible D gene is TRBD1 (5 bases). The CDR3 has 13 amino acids. CDR1 and CDR2 (germline): SGHAT, FQNNGV. V lost 5 bases and J lost 6, with 13 bases in between. The CDR3 DNA reads TGTGCCAGCAGCACGCCAGGGTCGGATGGCTACACCTTC. As protein: CASSTPGSDGYTF.

V and J are TRBV7-2 and TRBJ1-1, with a weak D call TRBD1 (5 bases). Germline V gene data show CDR1 as SGHTA and CDR2 as FQGNSA. V gave up 6 bases and J gave up 4 bases, with 15 bases separating them. CDR3 length: 14 residues. The CDR3: CASSKLQGSTEAFF. The CDR3 coding sequence is TGTGCCAGCAGTAAATTGCAGGGATCCACTGAAGCTTTCTTT.